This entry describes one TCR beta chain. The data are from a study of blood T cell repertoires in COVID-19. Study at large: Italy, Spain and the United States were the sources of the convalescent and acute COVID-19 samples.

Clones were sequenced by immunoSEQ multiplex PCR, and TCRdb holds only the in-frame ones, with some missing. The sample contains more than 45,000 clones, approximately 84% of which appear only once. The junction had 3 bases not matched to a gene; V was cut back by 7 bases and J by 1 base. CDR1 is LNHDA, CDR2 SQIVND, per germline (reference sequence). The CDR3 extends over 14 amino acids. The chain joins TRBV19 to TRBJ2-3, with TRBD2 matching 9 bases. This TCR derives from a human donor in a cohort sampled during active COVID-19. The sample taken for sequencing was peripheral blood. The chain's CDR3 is CASKSSGGTDTQYF. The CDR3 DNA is TGTGCCAGTAAGTCTAGCGGGGGCACAGATACGCAGTATTTT.